This T cell receptor (beta chain) is from a study of T cells in Graves' hyperthyroidism and ophthalmopathy (dated by TCRdb to the late 2010s). Describing the broader study: Peripheral blood was sampled at the time of initial diagnosis, prior to any treatment. The paper reports TCR Vbeta CDR3 sequencing of some 140 peripheral blood samples: 43 ophthalmopathy, about 75 hyperthyroidism and some 17 progressor patients. After sampling, hyperthyroidism patients received methimazole starting at 30 mg daily, and ophthalmopathy patients received high-dose intravenous methylprednisolone. Prospective prediction of ophthalmopathy was tested in an independent validation cohort of about 19 hyperthyroidism patients and some 17 patients who later progressed to ophthalmopathy. To identify distinguishing TCR V-J signatures, a discovery cohort of 90 to 100 patients was used, comprising 40 to 45 with Graves' ophthalmopathy and 57 with stable Graves' hyperthyroidism. The study also compared thyroid tissue and blood T-cell repertoires from more than five Graves' hyperthyroidism patients. The roughly 94 discovery patients were randomly divided into training and test sets at a 7:3 ratio.

TCR beta CDR3 regions were amplified from RNA transcripts. The TCR CDR3 was subjected to a first round of RT-PCR using the HTBI primer set and the Qiagen OneStep RT-PCR kit. Libraries were constructed in a second round of multiplex PCR, after which size selection and purification were performed. The libraries were sequenced on an Illumina HiSeq2000 using paired-end 100 bp reads. The study's own analysis went as follows. SOAPnuke was used to process the raw data, throwing out any read that contained adapters or uncalled bases, had a mean Phred below 15, or lacked an exact constant-primer or identifier match. COPE v1.2.5 was used to merge the high-quality paired reads, and each unique nucleotide sequence was defined as a clonotype. Clonotypes were aligned to IMGT TRBV, TRBD and TRBJ reference segments using MiTCR v1.1. The analysis was restricted to V-J combinations with a frequency above 0.0001, which together covered 99.2% of the repertoires. A TCS score was defined as the ratio of F50 (clonal expansion) to E x V (chaos), with BLOSUM62-based TCRdist applied between CDR3 peptides within each V-J. Welch's t-statistics and random forest reduced approximately 520 V-J features to 10 to 15, which were used in a naive Bayes classifier (R e1071). Clones were called with MiXCR by TCRdb after fastp trimmed the public reads at Q25, and only in-frame beta chains were retained. One record per CDR3 amino acid sequence lists the most common genes and DNA. TCRdb's processing, not the authors' own work, is the source of the V and J calls. For this sample the table gives 600,000 to 750,000 distinct CDR3 sequences, of which approximately 15% were detected only once. The top ten constitute around 16% of the sample.

V loses 6 bases at its end and J loses 2 bases; junction bases beyond the gene matches: 10. The CDR3 runs 17 amino acids, cysteine and phenylalanine included. The sequence is cut down to CDR3 DNA, 51 bases in frame from base 1. The germline V gene (reference sequence) gives CDR1 as SGHAT and CDR2 as FQDESV. On the study overall, not on this receptor specifically: In validation, the model predicted progression to ophthalmopathy with approximately 70% sensitivity and 72% to 85% specificity, a median of 6.5 months before onset. Sample size was not statistically predetermined, and investigators were not blinded to group allocation. A 13 V-J signature model separated ophthalmopathy from stable hyperthyroidism, with just over 85% sensitivity and about 81% specificity in cross-validation and 80%/75% in testing. Most expanded thyroid clonotypes (frequency above 0.001) were also detected in blood, suggesting blood repertoires may reflect thyroid immune responses.

Remarks on this clonotype: Its antigen specificity is not known. One base away there is no much larger clone; base qualities are not given.

A patient counted as having stable Graves' hyperthyroidism if no progression to ophthalmopathy occurred over 18 months of follow-up. The hyperthyroidism patients were between 18 and 65 years old and newly diagnosed, with a disease duration of less than 2 months. Any patient with an uncontrolled infection, another autoimmune disease, pregnancy or lactation was excluded. Diagnoses were based on clinical symptoms, serum thyroxine and TRAb, thyroid ultrasound and orbital computed tomography. Ficoll-Paque density gradient centrifugation was used to isolate PBMCs from under 11 ml of fresh peripheral blood. Total RNA was extracted using Trizol reagent, and RNA quality was assessed on an Agilent 2100 Bioanalyzer.

The chain employs TRBV11-1 and TRBJ2-1; 10 bases in the middle match TRBD2. The sequencing sample was made of blood. This TCR was sampled from a man aged 50 or older with Graves' hyperthyroidism. The CDR3 protein is CASSMGSGTSAYNEQFF. The bases read TGTGCCAGCAGTATGGGGTCCGGGACTAGCGCCTACAATGAGCAGTTCTTC.